This entry lists 12 T cell receptor beta chains sequenced from one sample in a study of blood T cell repertoires in COVID-19. The protocol was immunoSEQ multiplex PCR, while the TCRdb copy is restricted to in-frame clones and leaves out a portion. This table has over 150,000 clones, around 84% appearing once. What was sequenced was PBMCs or T cells enriched from blood (not recorded which). These receptors came from a man aged 45-65 years who had recovered from COVID-19.

This chain joins TRBV3-1 (or the pseudogene TRBV3-2) and TRBJ2-7; 11 bases fit TRBD1. This CDR3 has 15 amino acids. CDR1 is LGHDT and CDR2 is YNNKEL in the germline V gene (reference sequence). Trimming removed 3 bases from V and 4 bases from J; junction bases left unmatched: 5. CDR3 sequence reads: CASSQAGTGGYEQYF. The CDR3 DNA follows: TGTGCCAGCAGCCAGGCCGGGACAGGGGGATACGAGCAGTACTTC.

The chain combines TRBV10-3 with TRBJ1-5; D not resolved. The V end lost 3 bases, the J end lost 3 bases, and 12 bases lay between the germline ends. Germline CDR1 and CDR2: ENHRY and SYGVKD. CDR3 length equals 15 residues. The CDR3: CAISEGSQINQPQHF. The CDR3 DNA follows: TGTGCCATCAGTGAAGGGAGTCAGATCAATCAGCCCCAGCATTTT.

The chain couples TRBV3-1 (or the pseudogene TRBV3-2) to TRBJ1-3; D may be TRBD1 (5 bases). The CDR3 has 14 residues. The germline V gene has CDR1 LGHDT and CDR2 YNNKEL (reference sequence). The V and J ends lost 1 base and 7 bases respectively, with 11 bases between them. The CDR3 reads CASSQGTGGNTIYF. CDR3 nucleotides: TGTGCCAGCAGCCAAGGAACAGGCGGCAACACCATATATTTT.

This clone was observed a few times. The J gene is TRBJ2-1, the V gene TRBV11-2; TRBD2 aligns across 8 bases. This CDR3 has 18 amino acids. Per the germline V gene, CDR1 is SGHAT and CDR2 is FQNNGV. V was pared by 1 base and J by 7 bases, with 15 bases of the junction left unmatched. CDR3 nucleotides: TGTGCCAGCAGCTTAGCAAGGGGGGGACTAGGGTTAGTTAATGAGCAGTTCTTC. It is translated as CASSLARGGLGLVNEQFF. Full variable domain (outside the CDR3, taken from reference TRBV11-2 and TRBJ2-1): EAGVAQSPRYKIIEKRQSVAFWCNPISGHATLYWYQQILGQGPKLLIQFQNNGVVDDSQLPKDRFSAERLKGVDSTLKIQPAKLEDSAVYLCASSLARGGLGLVNEQFFGPGTRLTVL.

This clone was recorded once. The gene calls are TRBV3-1 (or the pseudogene TRBV3-2) and TRBJ2-7; 15 bases are shared with TRBD2. This CDR3 spans 18 amino acids. Germline values: CDR1 LGHDT, CDR2 YNNKEL (reference sequence). The trim removed 4 bases at V and 2 bases at J, leaving 9 bases unmatched. The CDR3 nucleotides read TGTGCCAGCAGCCGCAGGGGGACTAGCGGGGGGACAACCTACGAGCAGTACTTC. Its translation: CASSRRGTSGGTTYEQYF.

This chain uses TRBV29-1 with TRBJ2-1; weak D call: TRBD2 (6 bases). V shed 4 bases and J shed 5 bases, with 15 bases lying between them. CDR1 is SQVTM, CDR2 ANQGSEA, per germline. The CDR3 consists of 14 residues. DNA for the CDR3: TGCAGCGTTGTGGGGGGAAGTTGGCACAATGAGCAGTTCTTC. Its protein product is CSVVGGSWHNEQFF.

The J gene is TRBJ1-1, the V gene TRBV3-1 (or the pseudogene TRBV3-2); D is unclear. V shed 5 bases and J shed 0 bases, with 16 bases lying between them. Looked up from germline, CDR1 is LGHDT and CDR2 is YNNKEL (reference sequence). The CDR3 is 16 residues long. CDR3 nucleotide sequence: TGTGCCAGCAGCATATCCACTGTTCTCATGAACACTGAAGCTTTCTTT. It yields the protein CASSISTVLMNTEAFF.

This clone is a singleton in its sample. The chain carries TRBV7-2 and TRBJ2-7; 8 bases are shared with TRBD2. Losses at the gene ends were 6 bases for V and 0 bases for J; bases not matched to a gene: 7. CDR1 is SGHTA and CDR2 is FQGNSA in the germline V gene. The CDR3 has 15 residues. The CDR3 region is CASRRSGGNSYEQYF. The CDR3 DNA reads TGTGCCAGCAGACGCAGCGGGGGCAACTCCTACGAGCAGTACTTC.

J is TRBJ1-6 and V is TRBV5-1, with D tentatively TRBD1 (6 bases). Between the trimmed V and J ends, which lost 2 bases and 7 bases, there was a span of 16 bases. The CDR3 loop spans 16 amino acids. Germline V gene data show CDR1 as SGHRS and CDR2 as YFSETQ. CDR3 DNA: TGCGCCAGCAGCTTATACCGACAGGCGGAAAATTCACCCCTCCACTTT. Residues: CASSLYRQAENSPLHF. Looking up the rest from reference TRBV5-1 and TRBJ1-6 gives the full variable domain: KAGVTQTPRYLIKTRGQQVTLSCSPISGHRSVSWYQQTPGQGLQFLFEYFSETQRNKGNFPGRFSGRQFSNSRSEMNVSTLELGDSALYLCASSLYRQAENSPLHFGNGTRLTVT.

The chain combines TRBV19 with TRBJ1-5, with no clear D. CDR1 is LNHDA, CDR2 SQIVND, per germline (reference sequence). CDR3 size: 14 residues. V was pared by 11 bases and J by 6 bases, with 20 bases between. CDR3 coding DNA: TGTGCCGGCGGCCCGGGGAGGTTCGGTCAGCCCCAGCATTTT. It yields the protein CAGGPGRFGQPQHF.

The chain links TRBV4-2 to TRBJ1-4; 10 positions match TRBD1. The CDR3 is made up of 15 amino acids. The V segment lost 3 bases and the J segment 8 bases; nucleotides outside the gene matches: 6. Germline values: CDR1 LGHNA, CDR2 YNFKEQ. The CDR3 DNA reads as TGTGCCAGCAGCCACCCGACAGGGGGCGACGAAAAACTGTTTTTT. Its translation is CASSHPTGGDEKLFF.

The genes are TRBV29-1 and TRBJ1-1; 8 nucleotides align to TRBD1. The length of the CDR3 is 12 residues. The ends lost 5 bases at V and 5 bases at J; junction bases unmatched: 4. The germline CDR1 and CDR2 sequences are SQVTM and ANQGSEA. CDR3 DNA: TGCAGCGTTCGACAGGGGAGGACTGAAGCTTTCTTT. This gives the protein CSVRQGRTEAFF.